These 27 T cell receptor beta chains originate from one sample sequenced in a study of blood T cell repertoires in COVID-19. Sequenced by immunoSEQ multiplex PCR; TCRdb stores in-frame clones only, minus some. The data contain 260,000 or so clones, over 75% of them seen just once; the ten biggest clones take up roughly a sixth. The sequencing input was PBMCs or T cells enriched from blood (not recorded which). The receptors originated from a man aged 18 to 30 who had recovered from COVID-19.

The rearrangement joins TRBV28 to TRBJ2-5; D not resolved. The CDR3 runs to 14 residues. The V end was cut by 2 bases, the J end by 0 bases, with 7 bases between. Germline loops: CDR1 MDHEN, CDR2 SYDVKM. The CDR3 DNA sequence: TGTGCCAGCAGTTTAGCGGATTACCAAGAGACCCAGTACTTC. As protein: CASSLADYQETQYF.

J is TRBJ1-6 and V is TRBV19; D remains unclear. The CDR3 is 14 residues long. V lost 7 bases and J lost 5, with 12 bases in between. Per the germline V gene, CDR1 is LNHDA and CDR2 is SQIVND (reference sequence). CDR3: CASNEPLDNSPLHF. In nucleotides, the CDR3 is TGTGCCAGTAATGAGCCCCTCGATAATTCACCCCTCCACTTT. Supplemented by reference TRBV19 and TRBJ1-6, the full variable domain reads DGGITQSPKYLFRKEGQNVTLSCEQNLNHDAMYWYRQDPGQGLRLIYYSQIVNDFQKGDIAEGYSVSREKKESFPLTVTSAQKNPTAFYLCASNEPLDNSPLHFGNGTRLTVT.

In its sample, this clone was seen once. The rearrangement links TRBV6-2 or TRBV6-3 to TRBJ1-1, with TRBD1 as a possible D gene (6 bases). Germline V gene data show CDR1 as MNHEY and CDR2 as SVGEGT. This CDR3 spans 16 amino acids. V was pared by 5 bases and J by 6 bases, with 22 bases between. The CDR3 DNA follows: TGTGCCAGCAGTAGGGCAGGGGTGACTTCGGGCCCTGAAGCTTTCTTT. Amino acid sequence: CASSRAGVTSGPEAFF.

The rearrangement joins TRBV27 to TRBJ1-3, with D unclear. The CDR3 runs 13 residues. Germline V gene data show CDR1 as MNHEY and CDR2 as SMNVEV (reference sequence). Trimming removed 3 bases from V and 4 bases from J, with 7 bases in between. The CDR3 bases are TGTGCCAGCAGTTTGGCCCCGGGAAACACCATATATTTT. Protein product: CASSLAPGNTIYF.

This clone was observed once. The chain couples TRBV5-1 to TRBJ2-5, with D possibly TRBD2 on 5 matching bases. The CDR3 totals 15 residues. V was pared by 0 bases and J by 3 bases, with 12 bases between. Germline V CDR1 and CDR2: SGHRS, YFSETQ. The CDR3 bases are TGCGCCAGCAGCTTGGCTCCAGCGGTTAAAGAGACCCAGTACTTC. It yields the protein CASSLAPAVKETQYF.

The chain recombines TRBV5-5 with TRBJ1-3, with 7 bases fitting TRBD1. The CDR3 length is 16 residues. V gave up 4 bases and J gave up 3 bases; unmatched junction bases: 10. The V gene's germline CDR1 is SGHKS and CDR2 YYEKEE (reference sequence). CDR3 protein: CASSKLQGLFGNTIYF. Here the CDR3 DNA reads TGTGCCAGCAGCAAACTACAGGGGCTTTTTGGAAACACCATATATTTT.

The V call is TRBV5-1, the J call TRBJ2-3, with 7 positions matching TRBD2. Germline values: CDR1 SGHRS, CDR2 YFSETQ. This CDR3 contains 16 residues. With 0 bases clipped from V and 0 bases from J, the junction kept 4 bases outside the gene matches. This CDR3 is CASSLGAGVSTDTQYF. Here the CDR3 DNA reads TGCGCCAGCAGCTTGGGGGCGGGAGTGAGCACAGATACGCAGTATTTT. The whole variable domain, remainder taken from reference TRBV5-1 and TRBJ2-3, is KAGVTQTPRYLIKTRGQQVTLSCSPISGHRSVSWYQQTPGQGLQFLFEYFSETQRNKGNFPGRFSGRQFSNSRSEMNVSTLELGDSALYLCASSLGAGVSTDTQYFGPGTRLTVL.

The J gene is TRBJ1-5, the V gene TRBV19; the D gene is possibly TRBD1 (5 bases). The CDR3 is 13 residues long. Germline-derived CDR1 and CDR2 are LNHDA and SQIVND (reference sequence). V was shortened by 1 base and J by 7 bases, with 8 bases between the two germline ends. As DNA, the CDR3 is TGTGCCAGTAGTATAGCGTCAGGGCAGCCCCAGCATTTT. This translates into CASSIASGQPQHF.

CDR3 coding DNA: TGCGCCAGCAGCCTAACAGGGGGCACGGAGACCCAGTACTTC. Residues: CASSLTGGTETQYF. V and J are TRBV5-1 and TRBJ2-5, with 9 positions matching TRBD1. CDR3 length equals 14 residues. Germline loops: CDR1 SGHRS, CDR2 YFSETQ. V lost 4 bases and J lost 5; bases outside the gene matches: 6.

The chain links TRBV19 to TRBJ2-7, with TRBD1 identical over 11 bases. The germline V gene has CDR1 LNHDA and CDR2 SQIVND (reference sequence). This CDR3 spans 15 amino acids. V lost 9 bases and J lost 1; bases outside the gene matches: 8. CDR3 loop: CASDTGTGGSYEQYF. For the CDR3, the DNA is TGTGCCAGCGACACCGGGACAGGGGGTTCCTACGAGCAGTACTTC.

This chain links TRBV19 with TRBJ2-3; the match to TRBD2 covers 8 bases. Germline V gene sequence: CDR1 LNHDA, CDR2 SQIVND (reference sequence). With V trimmed by 8 bases and J by 2 bases, 9 bases remained unmatched. The CDR3 is 15 amino acids. The CDR3, as DNA: TGTGCCAGTTCCCTCGGGCGGGAGGACACAGATACGCAGTATTTT. Protein sequence: CASSLGREDTDTQYF.

The chain couples TRBV19 to TRBJ2-4; 7 bases align to TRBD2. CDR1 is LNHDA, CDR2 SQIVND, per germline (reference sequence). The trim removed 1 base at V and 7 bases at J, leaving 1 base unmatched. This CDR3 contains 13 residues. The DNA for the CDR3 is TGTGCCAGTAGTATAGTGGGAGGGAACATTCAGTACTTC. Protein sequence: CASSIVGGNIQYF.

The gene calls are TRBV2 and TRBJ2-5; 9 nucleotides match TRBD1. CDR3 length: 15 amino acids. With V trimmed by 6 bases and J by 0 bases, 5 bases remained unmatched. Germline CDR1 and CDR2: SNHLY and FYNNEI. The CDR3 nucleotides read TGTGCCAGCAGGCTCGGGACAGGGAACCAAGAGACCCAGTACTTC. Protein: CASRLGTGNQETQYF.

The CDR3 nucleotides read TGTGCCAGCAGCCAAGCGAGGGGAGGTAGCTATGGCTACACCTTC. Translation gives CASSQARGGSYGYTF. The chain has TRBV3-1 (or the pseudogene TRBV3-2) and TRBJ1-2; possibly TRBD1 for D (5 bases). This CDR3 is 15 amino acids long. Germline loops: CDR1 LGHDT, CDR2 YNNKEL (reference sequence). V was cut by 1 base and J by 4 bases, with 13 bases left in between.

The rearrangement joins TRBV12-3 or TRBV12-4 to TRBJ2-1; maybe TRBD2 (5 bases). V shed 10 bases and J shed 6 bases, with 13 bases lying between them. The CDR3 has 12 amino acids. CDR3 coding DNA: TGTGCCACCACCGAGGCGGGCAATGAGCAGTTCTTC. Translating gives CATTEAGNEQFF.

This rearrangement joins TRBV30 to TRBJ2-3, with D tentatively TRBD2 (5 bases). CDR3 length: 15 amino acids. V was cut by 1 base and J by 1 base, with 12 bases left in between. The germline gives CDR1 GTSNPN, CDR2 SVGIG (reference sequence). Here the CDR3 reads CAWSAGLGGTDTQYF. The CDR3 DNA is TGTGCCTGGAGTGCGGGCCTCGGGGGCACAGATACGCAGTATTTT.

The chain links TRBV7-9 to TRBJ2-7; possibly TRBD1 for D (6 bases). Germline lookup yields CDR1 SEHNR and CDR2 FQNEAQ (reference sequence). The length of the CDR3 is 15 residues. V was clipped by 1 base and J by 3 bases, with 13 bases between them. CDR3 DNA: TGTGCCAGCAGCTTAGATACCAGGGGACACTACGAGCAGTACTTC. It specifies CASSLDTRGHYEQYF.

This sequence joins TRBV3-1 (or the pseudogene TRBV3-2) and TRBJ1-6; D uncertain. Deletions cut 4 bases from V and 1 base from J, with 11 bases between. CDR3 size: 16 residues. CDR1 LGHDT and CDR2 YNNKEL come from the germline V gene (reference sequence). The DNA for the CDR3 is TGTGCCAGCAGCCTCGGGGAGATTTCCTATAATTCACCCCTCCACTTT. Protein product: CASSLGEISYNSPLHF.

This clone was seen just once. This chain joins TRBV5-4 and TRBJ2-3, with 9 bases lining up with TRBD1. The V segment lost 2 bases and the J segment 7 bases; nucleotides outside the gene matches: 11. Germline V gene data show CDR1 as SGHNT and CDR2 as YYREEE (reference sequence). This CDR3 region has 16 residues. This chain's CDR3 is CASSLGGTGISHTQYF. For the CDR3, the DNA is TGTGCCAGCAGCTTAGGCGGGACAGGGATATCGCATACGCAGTATTTT.

As regards this clone: The sample has other DNA sequences that encode this CDR3 too. The V call is TRBV4-1, the J call TRBJ2-1; D call uncertain. The germline gives CDR1 MGHRA, CDR2 YSYEKL. CDR3 length: 13 amino acids. Trimming stripped 0 bases from V and 6 bases from J, with 6 bases between. Here the CDR3 DNA reads TGCGCCAGCAGCCAAGAAGGCGGCAATGAGCAGTTCTTC. This sequence encodes CASSQEGGNEQFF.

There are a few counts of this clone. The genes are TRBV21-1 and TRBJ1-3; the table gives TRBD1 as D, unverified against the DNA. TRBV21-1 is a listed pseudogene. CDR3 size: 14 residues. CDR3 region: CASSGGTGENTIYF. The CDR3 DNA is TGTGCCAGCAGCGGCGGGACAGGGGAAAACACCATATATTTT.

V gene TRBV13 combines with J gene TRBJ2-1; perhaps TRBD1 as D (5 bases). Trimming stripped 3 bases from V and 2 bases from J, with 11 bases between. The length of the CDR3 is 15 residues. Germline CDR1 and CDR2: PRHDT and FYEKMQ (reference sequence). The CDR3 bases are TGTGCCAGCAGCTTCAGGGCGGAAACCTACAATGAGCAGTTCTTC. This encodes CASSFRAETYNEQFF.

The chain uses TRBV5-1 and TRBJ2-5; TRBD2 matches at 12 bases. CDR1 and CDR2 (germline): SGHRS, YFSETQ. V was clipped by 4 bases and J by 4 bases; unmatched bases: 8. The CDR3 covers 16 residues. The chain's CDR3 is CASSPYGTSGRETQYF. The DNA of the CDR3 is TGCGCCAGCAGCCCATATGGGACTAGCGGGCGAGAGACCCAGTACTTC.

The V and J genes are TRBV9 and TRBJ2-1, with TRBD2 matching 7 bases. Unmatched junction bases numbered 9, after V lost 3 bases and J lost 3 bases. The CDR3 is 16 amino acids. CDR1 and CDR2 from the germline V gene are SGDLS and YYNGEE. This chain's CDR3 is CASSGYGLADYNEQFF. In DNA, the CDR3 is TGTGCCAGCAGCGGCTATGGCCTAGCGGACTACAATGAGCAGTTCTTC.

The chain combines TRBV15 with TRBJ2-7, with D unclear. Trimming cost V 3 bases and J 4 bases, with 16 bases left between them. Germline V CDR1 and CDR2: LNHNV, YYDKDF (reference sequence). CDR3 size: 15 residues. The CDR3 sequence: CATSSEILTSYEQYF. CDR3 in DNA: TGTGCCACCAGCAGCGAGATATTGACATCATACGAGCAGTACTTC.

This chain links TRBV19 with TRBJ1-1; possible D gene TRBD1, 5 bases. Trimming removed 3 bases from V and 4 bases from J, with 6 bases in between. The CDR3 covers 12 residues. Germline CDR1 is LNHDA and CDR2 is SQIVND (reference sequence). The CDR3 is CASSMGGTEAFF. CDR3 coding DNA: TGTGCCAGTAGTATGGGGGGCACTGAAGCTTTCTTT.

The V and J genes are TRBV18 and TRBJ2-5; 9 bases match TRBD2. The CDR3 is made up of 17 amino acids. Per germline, CDR1 KGHSH and CDR2 LQKENI. Trimming took 6 bases from V and 3 from J; bases not matched to a gene: 14. The CDR3 protein is CASSIITSGPMEETQYF. In DNA, the CDR3 is TGTGCCAGCTCCATAATTACTAGCGGGCCGATGGAAGAGACCCAGTACTTC. The complete variable domain, with remaining parts taken from reference TRBV18 and TRBJ2-5, reads NAGVMQNPRHLVRRRGQEARLRCSPMKGHSHVYWYRQLPEEGLKFMVYLQKENIIDESGMPKERFSAEFPKEGPSILRIQQVVRGDSAAYFCASSIITSGPMEETQYFGPGTRLLVL.